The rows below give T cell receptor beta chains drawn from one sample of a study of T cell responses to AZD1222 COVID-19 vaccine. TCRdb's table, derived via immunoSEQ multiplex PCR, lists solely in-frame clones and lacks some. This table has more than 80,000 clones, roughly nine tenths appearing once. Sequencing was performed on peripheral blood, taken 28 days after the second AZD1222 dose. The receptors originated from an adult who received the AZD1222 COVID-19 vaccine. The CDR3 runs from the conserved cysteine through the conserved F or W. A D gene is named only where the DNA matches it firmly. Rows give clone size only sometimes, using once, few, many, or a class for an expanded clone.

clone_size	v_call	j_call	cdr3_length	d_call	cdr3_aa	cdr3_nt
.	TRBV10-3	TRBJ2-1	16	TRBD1	CAIRDPGQGYYNEQFF	TGTGCCATCAGGGATCCGGGACAGGGTTACTACAATGAGCAGTTCTTC
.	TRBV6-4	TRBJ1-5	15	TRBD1	CASSEQQGMGQPQHF	TGTGCCAGCAGCGAACAACAGGGGATGGGGCAGCCCCAGCATTTT
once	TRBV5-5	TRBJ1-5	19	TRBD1	CASSTGTGAYSDSNQPQHF	TGTGCCAGCAGCACTGGCACAGGGGCCTATTCTGATAGCAATCAGCCCCAGCATTTT
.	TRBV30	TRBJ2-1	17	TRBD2	CAWSVLRTSGGAGEQFF	TGTGCCTGGAGTGTACTCAGGACTAGCGGGGGGGCGGGTGAGCAGTTCTTC
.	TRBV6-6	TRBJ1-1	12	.	CASRPADTEAFF	TGTGCCAGCAGACCGGCGGACACTGAAGCTTTCTTT
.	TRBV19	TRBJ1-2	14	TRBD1	CASSIAGTGKGYTF	TGTGCCAGTAGTATAGCTGGGACAGGGAAAGGCTACACCTTC
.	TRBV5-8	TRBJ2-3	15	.	CASSLDGRGTDTQYF	TGTGCCAGCAGCTTGGACGGCCGGGGCACAGATACGCAGTATTTT
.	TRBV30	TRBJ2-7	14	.	CAWTLGAIAHEQYF	TGTGCCTGGACCCTGGGGGCCATAGCCCACGAGCAGTACTTC
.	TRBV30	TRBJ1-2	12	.	CAWSSGVYGYTF	TGTGCCTGGAGCTCGGGGGTCTATGGCTACACCTTC
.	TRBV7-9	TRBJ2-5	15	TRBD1	CASSFWTGGEETQYF	TGTGCCAGCAGCTTTTGGACAGGGGGGGAAGAGACCCAGTACTTC
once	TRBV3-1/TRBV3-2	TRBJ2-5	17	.	CASSTRAIRDMRETQYF	TGTGCCAGCAGCACTCGTGCAATACGGGACATGAGAGAGACCCAGTACTTC
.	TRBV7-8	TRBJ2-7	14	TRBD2	CASRLTSGETEQYF	TGTGCCAGCAGATTGACTAGCGGGGAGACTGAGCAGTACTTC
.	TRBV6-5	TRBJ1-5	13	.	CASSRVSNQPQHF	TGTGCCAGCAGCAGGGTGAGCAATCAGCCCCAGCATTTT
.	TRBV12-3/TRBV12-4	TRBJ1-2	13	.	CASKQSKRYGYTF	TGTGCCAGCAAACAATCCAAACGGTATGGCTACACCTTC
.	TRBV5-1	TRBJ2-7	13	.	CASGFGREVEQYF	TGCGCCAGCGGGTTTGGCAGGGAGGTCGAGCAGTACTTC
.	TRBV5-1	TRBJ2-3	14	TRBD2	CASSLAGETDTQYF	TGCGCCAGCAGCTTAGCGGGGGAGACAGATACGCAGTATTTT
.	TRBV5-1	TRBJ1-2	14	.	CASSLAAGLSGYTF	TGCGCCAGCAGCTTGGCAGCAGGACTCTCAGGCTACACCTTC
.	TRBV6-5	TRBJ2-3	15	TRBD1	CASNPGQGSPWTQYF	TGTGCCTCGAACCCGGGACAGGGTAGCCCGTGGACGCAGTATTTT
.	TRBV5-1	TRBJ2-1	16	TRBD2	CASSSPAGSSYNEQFF	TGCGCCAGCAGCTCCCCAGCGGGGAGCTCCTACAATGAGCAGTTCTTC
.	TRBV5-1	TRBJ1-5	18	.	CASSLVPLEANVNQPQHF	TGCGCCAGCAGCTTGGTTCCCCTCGAAGCTAACGTCAATCAGCCCCAGCATTTT
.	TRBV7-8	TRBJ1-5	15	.	CASSLAIAGNQPQHF	TGTGCCAGCAGCTTAGCTATAGCAGGTAATCAGCCCCAGCATTTT
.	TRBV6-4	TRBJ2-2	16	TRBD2	CASSYEGRANTGELFF	TGTGCCAGCAGTTACGAGGGGAGGGCGAACACCGGGGAGCTGTTTTTT
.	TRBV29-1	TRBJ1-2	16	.	CSVESTQRTEGYGYTF	TGCAGCGTTGAATCCACCCAACGAACCGAGGGTTATGGCTACACCTTC
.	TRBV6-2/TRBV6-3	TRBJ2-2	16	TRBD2	CASSWKGTTNTGELFF	TGTGCCAGCAGTTGGAAGGGGACTACGAACACCGGGGAGCTGTTTTTT
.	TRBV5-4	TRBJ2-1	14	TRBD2	CASSLEGLAREQFF	TGTGCCAGCAGCTTGGAAGGACTAGCCCGTGAGCAGTTCTTC
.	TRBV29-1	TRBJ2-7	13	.	CSVEVVRGYEQYF	TGCAGCGTTGAAGTGGTCAGGGGCTACGAGCAGTACTTC
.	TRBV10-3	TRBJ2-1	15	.	CAIRGDTSSYNEQFF	TGTGCCATCAGAGGGGACACCAGCTCCTACAATGAGCAGTTCTTC
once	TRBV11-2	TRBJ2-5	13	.	CASSLRSEETQYF	TGTGCCAGCAGCTTACGCAGCGAAGAGACCCAGTACTTC
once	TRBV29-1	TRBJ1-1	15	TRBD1	CSVAPGQGMNTEAFF	TGCAGCGTTGCCCCGGGACAGGGAATGAACACTGAAGCTTTCTTT
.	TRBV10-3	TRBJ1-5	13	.	CAIQGSVNQPQHF	TGTGCCATCCAGGGGTCGGTGAATCAGCCCCAGCATTTT
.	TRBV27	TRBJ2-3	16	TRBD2	CASSLSRLAGTDTQYF	TGTGCCAGCAGTTTATCGAGGCTAGCGGGCACAGATACGCAGTATTTT